This T cell receptor (beta chain) was profiled in a study of T cell changes during pregnancy in multiple sclerosis. Clones were read by immunoSEQ multiplex PCR, and TCRdb kept only the in-frame ones, dropping some. Of tens of thousands of clones in the sample, 92% were seen once. The V end lost 2 bases, the J end lost 2 bases, and 13 bases lay between the germline ends. The CDR3 spans 16 residues. CDR1 is MDHEN, CDR2 SYDVKM, per germline. The receptor comes from a female donor with multiple sclerosis, enrolled in a pregnancy study. The rearrangement uses TRBV28 and TRBJ1-5; D perhaps matches TRBD1 (6 bases). Sequences were derived from peripheral blood, sampled before pregnancy. The CDR3 here is CASSLRQATGNQPQHF. DNA for the CDR3: TGTGCCAGCAGTTTAAGACAGGCAACGGGCAATCAGCCCCAGCATTTT.